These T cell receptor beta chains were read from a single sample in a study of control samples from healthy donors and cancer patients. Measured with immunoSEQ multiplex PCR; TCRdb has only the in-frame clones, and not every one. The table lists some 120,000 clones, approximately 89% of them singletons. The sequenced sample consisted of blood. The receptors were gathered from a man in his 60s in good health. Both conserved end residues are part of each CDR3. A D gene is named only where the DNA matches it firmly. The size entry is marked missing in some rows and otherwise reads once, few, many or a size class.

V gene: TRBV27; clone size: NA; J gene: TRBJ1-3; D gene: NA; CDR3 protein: CASRRAGNSGNTIYF; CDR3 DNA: TGTGCCAGCAGGAGGGCAGGGAACTCTGGAAACACCATATATTTT
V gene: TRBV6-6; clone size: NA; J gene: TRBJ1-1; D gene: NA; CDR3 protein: CASKQGLRSGEAFF; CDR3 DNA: TGTGCCAGCAAGCAGGGACTTCGGTCGGGTGAAGCTTTCTTT
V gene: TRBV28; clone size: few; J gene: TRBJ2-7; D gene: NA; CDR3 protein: CASSFFGAAYEQYF; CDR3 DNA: TGTGCCAGCAGTTTTTTCGGGGCCGCCTACGAGCAGTACTTC
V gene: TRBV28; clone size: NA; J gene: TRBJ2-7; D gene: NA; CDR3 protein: CASIGGQAGNEQYF; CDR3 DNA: TGTGCCAGCATCGGAGGGCAGGCAGGGAACGAGCAGTACTTC
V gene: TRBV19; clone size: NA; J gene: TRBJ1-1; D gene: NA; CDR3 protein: CASRPKNTEAFF; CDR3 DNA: TGTGCCAGTAGACCGAAGAACACTGAAGCTTTCTTT
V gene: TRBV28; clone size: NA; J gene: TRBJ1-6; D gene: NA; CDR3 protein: CASTPALGGLNSPLHF; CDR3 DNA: TGTGCCAGCACACCCGCTTTGGGAGGGCTCAATTCACCCCTCCACTTT
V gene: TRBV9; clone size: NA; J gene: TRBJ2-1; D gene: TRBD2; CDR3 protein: CASSVAGGPFEQFF; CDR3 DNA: TGTGCCAGCAGCGTAGCGGGGGGGCCTTTTGAGCAGTTCTTC
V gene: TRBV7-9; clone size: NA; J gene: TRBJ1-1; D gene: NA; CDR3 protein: CASSLTQGLTEAFF; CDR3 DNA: TGTGCCAGCAGCTTAACCCAGGGACTCACTGAAGCTTTCTTT
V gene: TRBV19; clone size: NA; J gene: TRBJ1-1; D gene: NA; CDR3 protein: CASSIDHLRVNTEAFF; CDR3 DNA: TGTGCCAGTAGTATAGATCACCTGCGGGTGAACACTGAAGCTTTCTTT
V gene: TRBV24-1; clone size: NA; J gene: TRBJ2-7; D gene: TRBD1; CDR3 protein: CATSDPRQGPYEQYF; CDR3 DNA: TGTGCCACCAGTGATCCCCGACAGGGCCCCTACGAGCAGTACTTC
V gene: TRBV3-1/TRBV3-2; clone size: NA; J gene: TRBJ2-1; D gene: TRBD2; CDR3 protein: CASSRPGLVVNEQFF; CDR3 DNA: TGTGCCAGCAGCCGGCCGGGACTAGTCGTAAATGAGCAGTTCTTC
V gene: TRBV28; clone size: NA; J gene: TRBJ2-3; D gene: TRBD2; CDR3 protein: CASSLGTSGGSTDTQYF; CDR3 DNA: TGTGCCAGCAGTTTAGGGACTAGCGGGGGCAGCACAGATACGCAGTATTTT
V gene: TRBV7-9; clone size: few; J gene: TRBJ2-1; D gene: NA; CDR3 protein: CASSSPVRNEQFF; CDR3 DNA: TGTGCCAGCAGCTCCCCGGTCCGCAATGAGCAGTTCTTC
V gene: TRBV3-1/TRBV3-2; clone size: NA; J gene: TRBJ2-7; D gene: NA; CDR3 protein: CASGTQGYEQYF; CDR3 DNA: TGTGCCAGCGGAACACAGGGCTACGAGCAGTACTTC
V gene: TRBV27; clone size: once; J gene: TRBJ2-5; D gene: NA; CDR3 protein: CASSLRGQGPETQYF; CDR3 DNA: TGTGCCAGCAGTTTAAGGGGTCAGGGGCCAGAGACCCAGTACTTC
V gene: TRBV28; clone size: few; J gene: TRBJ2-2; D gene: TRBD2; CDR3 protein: CAGQPSGGETGELFF; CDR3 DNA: TGTGCCGGTCAACCTAGCGGGGGGGAGACCGGGGAGCTGTTTTTT
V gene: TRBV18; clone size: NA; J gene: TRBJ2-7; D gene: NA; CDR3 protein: CASSLGGKGNEQYF; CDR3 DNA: TGTGCCAGCTCTCTTGGCGGCAAGGGGAACGAGCAGTACTTC
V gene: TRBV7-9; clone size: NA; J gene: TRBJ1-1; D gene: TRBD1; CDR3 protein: CASSLRQGATEAFF; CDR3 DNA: TGTGCCAGCAGCCTTCGACAGGGGGCCACTGAAGCTTTCTTT
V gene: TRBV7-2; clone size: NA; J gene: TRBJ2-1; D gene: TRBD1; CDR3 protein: CASGPGQLSNEQFF; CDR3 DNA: TGTGCCAGCGGACCGGGACAGCTTTCCAATGAGCAGTTCTTC
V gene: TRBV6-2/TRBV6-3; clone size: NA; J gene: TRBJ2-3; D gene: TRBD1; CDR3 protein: CASSQGALTTDTQYF; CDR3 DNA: TGTGCCAGCAGCCAGGGGGCTCTGACCACAGATACGCAGTATTTT
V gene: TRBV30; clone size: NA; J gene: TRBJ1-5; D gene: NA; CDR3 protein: CAWSLNSNQPQHF; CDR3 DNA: TGTGCCTGGAGTCTCAACAGCAATCAGCCCCAGCATTTT
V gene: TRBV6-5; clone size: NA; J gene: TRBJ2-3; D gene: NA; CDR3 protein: CASSYSGSHTDTQYF; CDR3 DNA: TGTGCCAGCAGTTACTCCGGTTCGCACACAGATACGCAGTATTTT
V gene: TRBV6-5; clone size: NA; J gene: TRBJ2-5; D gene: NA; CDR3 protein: CASKASHQETQYF; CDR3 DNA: TGTGCCAGCAAGGCGTCGCACCAAGAGACCCAGTACTTC
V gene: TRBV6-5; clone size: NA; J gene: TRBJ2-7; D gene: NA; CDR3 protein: CASTTSRMGPYEQYF; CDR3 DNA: TGTGCCAGCACCACGTCGCGCATGGGACCCTACGAGCAGTACTTC
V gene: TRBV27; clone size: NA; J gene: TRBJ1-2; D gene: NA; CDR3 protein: CASSSIFGAGYTF; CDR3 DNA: NA
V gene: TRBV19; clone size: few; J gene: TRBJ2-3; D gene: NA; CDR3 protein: CASSRWDTQYF; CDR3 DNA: TGTGCCAGTAGTCGGTGGGATACGCAGTATTTT
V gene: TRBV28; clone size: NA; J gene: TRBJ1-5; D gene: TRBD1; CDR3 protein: CASSLNGRQGQPQHF; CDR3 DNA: TGTGCCAGCAGTTTAAATGGCCGACAGGGACAGCCCCAGCATTTT
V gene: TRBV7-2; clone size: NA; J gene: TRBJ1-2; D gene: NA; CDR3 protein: CASSLIGFGYTF; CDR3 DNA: TGTGCCAGCAGCTTAATTGGTTTCGGCTACACCTTC
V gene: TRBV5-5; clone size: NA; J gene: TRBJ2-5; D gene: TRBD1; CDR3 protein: CASSEGQAYQETQYF; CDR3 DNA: TGTGCCAGCAGCGAGGGACAGGCCTACCAAGAGACCCAGTACTTC
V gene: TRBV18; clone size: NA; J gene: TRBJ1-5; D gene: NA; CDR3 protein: CASSLGLDQPQHF; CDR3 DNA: TGTGCCAGCTCTCTCGGGTTAGATCAGCCCCAGCATTTT
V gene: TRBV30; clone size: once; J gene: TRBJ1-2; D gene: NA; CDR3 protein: CAWSAGSRDGGYTF; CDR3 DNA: TGTGCCTGGAGTGCGGGGTCTAGGGACGGAGGCTACACCTTC
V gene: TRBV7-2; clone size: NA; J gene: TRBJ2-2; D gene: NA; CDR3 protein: CASRSGGTGELFF; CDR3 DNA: TGTGCCAGCAGATCAGGCGGCACCGGGGAGCTGTTTTTT
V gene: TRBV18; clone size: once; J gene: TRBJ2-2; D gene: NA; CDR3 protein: CATRPLVGNTGELFF; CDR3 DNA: TGTGCCACCCGACCCTTAGTCGGTAACACCGGGGAGCTGTTTTTT
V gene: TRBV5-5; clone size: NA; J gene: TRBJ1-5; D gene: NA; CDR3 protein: CASSLDRGGNQPQHF; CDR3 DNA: TGTGCCAGCAGCTTGGACAGAGGGGGCAATCAGCCCCAGCATTTT
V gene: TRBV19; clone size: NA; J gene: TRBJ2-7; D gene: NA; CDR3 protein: CASRQDTTRSYEQYF; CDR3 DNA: TGTGCCAGTAGACAAGATACTACCCGCTCCTACGAGCAGTACTTC
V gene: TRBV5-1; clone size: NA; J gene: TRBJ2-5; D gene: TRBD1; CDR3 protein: CASSLAGQGQETQYF; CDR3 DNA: TGCGCCAGCAGCTTGGCAGGACAGGGGCAAGAGACCCAGTACTTC
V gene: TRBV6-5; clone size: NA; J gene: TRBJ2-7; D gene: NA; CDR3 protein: CASRPTDSDSYEQYF; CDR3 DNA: TGTGCCAGCAGACCGACCGACTCCGACTCCTACGAGCAGTACTTC
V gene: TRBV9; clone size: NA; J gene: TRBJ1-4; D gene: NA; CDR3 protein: CASSVTEGVGEKLFF; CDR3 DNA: TGTGCCAGCAGCGTAACGGAAGGGGTGGGTGAAAAACTGTTTTTT
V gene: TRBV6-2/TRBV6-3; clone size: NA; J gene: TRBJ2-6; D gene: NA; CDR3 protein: CASSITGQLSGANVLTF; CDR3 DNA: TGTGCCAGCAGTATAACGGGCCAGCTCTCTGGGGCCAACGTCCTGACTTTC
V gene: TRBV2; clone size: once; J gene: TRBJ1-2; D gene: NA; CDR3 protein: CASSFDPNYGYTF; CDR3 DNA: TGTGCCAGCAGTTTTGACCCCAACTATGGCTACACCTTC
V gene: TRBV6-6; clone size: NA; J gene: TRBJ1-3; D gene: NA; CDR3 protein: CASSPSGGSGNTIYF; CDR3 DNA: TGTGCCAGCAGTCCCTCTGGGGGCTCTGGAAACACCATATATTTT
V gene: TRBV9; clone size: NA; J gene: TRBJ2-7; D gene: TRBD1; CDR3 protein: CASSVSTGTGVAEQYF; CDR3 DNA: TGTGCCAGCAGCGTCTCCACCGGGACAGGGGTTGCCGAGCAGTACTTC
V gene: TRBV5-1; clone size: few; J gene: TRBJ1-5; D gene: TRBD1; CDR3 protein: CASSLTGGAFDQPQHF; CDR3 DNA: TGCGCCAGCAGCTTGACAGGGGGCGCGTTCGATCAGCCCCAGCATTTT
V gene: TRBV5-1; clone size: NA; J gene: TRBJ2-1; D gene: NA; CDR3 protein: CASRIDTGSSYNEQFF; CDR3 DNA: TGCGCCAGCAGAATCGATACAGGGAGCTCCTACAATGAGCAGTTCTTC
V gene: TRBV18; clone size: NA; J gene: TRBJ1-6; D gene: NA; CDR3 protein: CASSPLGSYNSPLHF; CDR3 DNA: TGTGCCAGCTCACCACTGGGGTCCTATAATTCACCCCTCCACTTT
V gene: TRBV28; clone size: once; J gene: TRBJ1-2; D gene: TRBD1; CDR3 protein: CASSSPGQTHYGYTF; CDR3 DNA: TGTGCCAGCAGTTCCCCGGGACAGACTCACTATGGCTACACCTTC
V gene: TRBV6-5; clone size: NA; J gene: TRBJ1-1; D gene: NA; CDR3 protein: CASNPRQNTEAFF; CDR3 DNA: TGTGCCAGCAACCCTCGCCAGAACACTGAAGCTTTCTTT
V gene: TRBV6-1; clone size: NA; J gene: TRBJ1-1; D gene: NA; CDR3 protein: CASSEHWSGDEAFF; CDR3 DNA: TGTGCCAGCAGTGAACATTGGTCGGGAGATGAAGCTTTCTTT
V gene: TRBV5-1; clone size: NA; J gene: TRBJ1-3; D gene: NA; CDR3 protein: CASSQGAGNTIYF; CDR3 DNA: TGCGCCAGCAGTCAAGGGGCTGGAAACACCATATATTTT
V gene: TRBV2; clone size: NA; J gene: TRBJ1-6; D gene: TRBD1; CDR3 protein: CASIGTGNGNSPLHF; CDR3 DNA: TGTGCCAGCATCGGGACAGGGAACGGTAATTCACCCCTCCACTTT
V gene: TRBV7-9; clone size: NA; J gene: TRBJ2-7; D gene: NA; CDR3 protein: CASSLPGQVFEQYF; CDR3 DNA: TGTGCCAGCAGCTTACCGGGACAAGTTTTTGAGCAGTACTTC
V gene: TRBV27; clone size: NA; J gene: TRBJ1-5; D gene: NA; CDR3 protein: CASRPFGVGGTQPQHF; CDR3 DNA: TGTGCCAGCAGACCTTTCGGGGTGGGGGGGACCCAGCCCCAGCATTTT
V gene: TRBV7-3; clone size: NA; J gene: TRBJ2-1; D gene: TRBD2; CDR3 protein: CASSLQASGLAGVGHEQFF; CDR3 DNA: TGTGCCAGCAGCTTACAGGCCTCGGGACTAGCGGGGGTAGGCCATGAGCAGTTCTTC
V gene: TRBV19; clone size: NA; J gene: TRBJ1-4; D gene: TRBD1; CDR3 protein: CASSAGTGGEKLFF; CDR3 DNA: TGTGCCAGTAGTGCCGGGACAGGGGGGGAAAAACTGTTTTTT
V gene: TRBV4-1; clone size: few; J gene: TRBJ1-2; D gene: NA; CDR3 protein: CASSQDGVYGYTF; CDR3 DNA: TGCGCCAGCAGCCAAGATGGGGTCTATGGCTACACCTTC